This T cell receptor beta chain was found in a study of blood T cell repertoires in COVID-19. Sequencing was performed with immunoSEQ multiplex PCR; in TCRdb, only in-frame clones are kept and a portion is missing. The sample has approximately 140,000 clones; 84% are singletons. The study recruited people aged roughly 18 to 89 years across 20 to 30 US areas. Participants reported their clinical history, and cohort assignment relied on those reports. The study recruited exposed participants who had met a COVID-19 case within 2 weeks before entry. The receptor was isolated from a woman aged 50 to 65 who had been exposed to COVID-19. The sample consisted of PBMCs or T cells enriched from blood (not recorded which).

The CDR3 region has the DNA TGTGCCAGCAGTGAAAGGACAGGTGGTAACTATGGCTACACCTTC. This translates into CASSERTGGNYGYTF. This chain joins TRBV6-1 and TRBJ1-2; 7 positions match TRBD1. There are 15 residues in the CDR3. Germline CDR1 MNHNS, CDR2 SASEGT. Losses at the gene ends were 2 bases for V and 1 base for J; bases not matched to a gene: 4.